This is a list of T cell receptor beta chains from one sample in a study of shared clonotypes between healthy human individuals. Profiled with immunoSEQ multiplex PCR; TCRdb holds only in-frame clones, not every one. Of around 2.3 million clones listed, about 94% were seen once; the top ten hold around 0.13%. Sequenced material: naive CD4+ T cells sorted from blood. Receptor source: a man between 18 and 29 years old in good health. Both conserved end residues are part of each CDR3. A D gene is named only where the DNA matches it firmly. Clone size is shown for a subset of rows, as once, few, many or a class of expanded clone.

clone_size,cdr3_length,v_call,j_call,d_call,cdr3_aa,cdr3_nt
once,14,TRBV9,TRBJ2-3,TRBD1,CASNGQGSTDTQYF,TGTGCCAGCAACGGACAGGGGAGCACAGATACGCAGTATTTT
few,14,TRBV19,TRBJ1-1,NA,CASTPGRTDTEAFF,TGTGCCAGCACTCCGGGACGGACGGACACTGAAGCTTTCTTT
once,14,TRBV18,TRBJ2-5,NA,CASSTLRGQETQYF,TGTGCCAGCTCAACCTTGAGGGGACAAGAGACCCAGTACTTC
once,15,TRBV10-3,TRBJ2-1,TRBD2,CAISGGTSGYNEQFF,TGTGCCATCAGTGGTGGGACTAGCGGATACAATGAGCAGTTCTTC
NA,17,TRBV7-9,TRBJ2-5,TRBD2,CASSLSAGGRSGETQYF,TGTGCCAGCAGCTTATCAGCGGGGGGCCGGTCCGGGGAGACCCAGTACTTC
NA,13,TRBV2,TRBJ2-7,NA,CASNDDSSYEQYF,TGTGCCAGCAATGACGACAGCTCCTACGAGCAGTACTTC
NA,15,TRBV10-3,TRBJ1-2,NA,CAISEGEGRELGYTF,TGTGCCATCAGTGAGGGGGAGGGAAGAGAACTTGGCTACACCTTC
NA,15,TRBV30,TRBJ1-2,TRBD1,CAWSLAGGWNYGYTF,TGTGCCTGGAGCTTGGCAGGGGGCTGGAACTATGGCTACACCTTC
NA,19,TRBV6-4,TRBJ2-7,NA,CASSDPSSLRVLLSYEQYF,TGTGCCAGCAGTGACCCTTCGAGCCTACGGGTATTGCTTTCCTACGAGCAGTACTTC
NA,13,TRBV6-6,TRBJ2-7,NA,CASTRGSRYEQYF,TGTGCCAGCACAAGGGGCAGCCGCTACGAGCAGTACTTC
NA,14,TRBV2,TRBJ1-3,NA,CASSGQVSGNTIYF,TGTGCCAGCAGTGGGCAGGTCTCTGGAAACACCATATATTTT
NA,18,TRBV11-2,TRBJ1-5,NA,CASSLGAYGINSNQPQHF,TGTGCCAGCAGCTTAGGGGCGTACGGGATCAATAGCAATCAGCCCCAGCATTTT
NA,15,TRBV7-2,TRBJ2-5,TRBD2,CASSLWGRAGETQYF,TGTGCCAGCAGCTTATGGGGGAGGGCCGGGGAGACCCAGTACTTC
once,13,TRBV7-9,TRBJ2-7,NA,CASSLAGSYEQYF,TGTGCCAGCAGCTTGGCGGGCTCCTACGAGCAGTACTTC
NA,13,TRBV30,TRBJ2-4,TRBD2,CAWKQKGRGIQYF,TGTGCCTGGAAACAAAAAGGGAGGGGCATTCAGTACTTC